These 2 T cell receptor beta chains came from one sample sequenced in a study of blood T cell repertoires in COVID-19. Clones were sequenced by immunoSEQ multiplex PCR, and TCRdb holds only the in-frame ones, with some missing. Of around 280,000 clones in the sample, 89% are singletons; the top ten hold 11%. Material: peripheral blood. Receptor source: a woman in her twenties or thirties with COVID-19, enrolled during active disease.

This chain connects TRBV27 to TRBJ2-2, with no clear D. Germline lookup yields CDR1 MNHEY and CDR2 SMNVEV (reference sequence). The CDR3 covers 12 residues. Trimming left V 3 bases short and J 7 bases short, with 6 bases between. The CDR3 coding sequence is TGTGCCAGCAGTTTCCCCGGCGGGGAGCTGTTTTTT. This codes for CASSFPGGELFF.

The chain is built from TRBV18 and TRBJ2-7; 7 positions agree with TRBD1. The CDR3 is 14 residues long. Trimming removed 4 bases from V and 1 base from J; junction bases left unmatched: 4. Germline V CDR1 and CDR2: KGHSH, LQKENI. The CDR3 sequence: CASSLDRISYEQYF. The CDR3 region has the DNA TGTGCCAGCTCACTGGACAGGATTTCCTACGAGCAGTACTTC.